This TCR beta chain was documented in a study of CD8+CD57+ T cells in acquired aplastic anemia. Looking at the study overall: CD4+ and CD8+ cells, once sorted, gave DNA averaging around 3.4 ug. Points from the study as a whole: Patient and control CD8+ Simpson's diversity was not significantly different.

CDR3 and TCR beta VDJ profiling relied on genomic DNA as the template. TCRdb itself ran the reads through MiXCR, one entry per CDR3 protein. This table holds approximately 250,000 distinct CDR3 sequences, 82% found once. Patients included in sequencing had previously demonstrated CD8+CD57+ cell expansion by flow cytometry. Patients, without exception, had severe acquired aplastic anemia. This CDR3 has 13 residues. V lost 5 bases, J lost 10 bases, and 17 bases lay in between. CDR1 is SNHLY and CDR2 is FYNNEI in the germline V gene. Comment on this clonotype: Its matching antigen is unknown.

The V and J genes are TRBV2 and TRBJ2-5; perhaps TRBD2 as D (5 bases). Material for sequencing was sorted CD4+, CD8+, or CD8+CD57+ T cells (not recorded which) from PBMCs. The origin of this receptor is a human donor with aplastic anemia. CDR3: CASSYRGLQNQYF. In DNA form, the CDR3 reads TGTGCCAGCAGTTACCGAGGGCTACAGAACCAGTACTTC.